One sample yielded the 4 T cell receptor beta chains listed below, sequenced in a study of read filtering for tumor transcriptome and immune sequencing (TCRdb year 2020). Instrument used: Illumina HiSeq 4000. TCR libraries were constructed from 400 ng RNA using the Immunoverse kit, and molecular barcoded adaptors covering alpha/delta and beta/gamma chains were employed. TCRdb reanalyzed the raw reads on its own, using fastp at Q25 for trimming and MiXCR for clone calling, and kept in-frame beta chains. Each entry is one CDR3 protein sequence, shown with its most common DNA and genes. The sample table records 50,000 to 65,000 distinct CDR3 sequences; roughly a fifth of these occur just once. Roughly 11% of the sample is in the top ten clones. Sequenced input: a population of CD138-negative cells sorted from bone marrow. The meaning of the sample's cell subset or site label: bone marrow mononuclear cells depleted of CD138+ plasma/myeloma cells by negative magnetic selection. The receptors originated from a donor at least 40 years old with multiple myeloma.

There are many counts of this clonotype. The chain employs TRBV5-1 and TRBJ2-6; no clear D. V was cut by 7 bases and J by 0 bases, with 8 bases left in between. The CDR3 totals 14 residues. Germline V gene data show CDR1 as SGHRS and CDR2 as YFSETQ. The CDR3 spells CASSPDSGANVLTF. CDR3 sequence (DNA): TGCGCCAGCTCCCCGGACTCTGGGGCCAACGTCCTGACTTTC. The full variable domain, its missing parts supplied by reference TRBV5-1 and TRBJ2-6, is KAGVTQTPRYLIKTRGQQVTLSCSPISGHRSVSWYQQTPGQGLQFLFEYFSETQRNKGNFPGRFSGRQFSNSRSEMNVSTLELGDSALYLCASSPDSGANVLTFGAGSRLTVL.

As to this clonotype: This is likely a read error, given that the CDR3 carries no conserved phenylalanine or tryptophan at its end. The chain employs TRBV18 and TRBJ2-3; 10 positions match TRBD2. Germline V lookup: CDR1 KGHSH, CDR2 LQKENI. The junction had 12 bases not matched to a gene; V was cut back by 4 bases and J by 5 bases. This CDR3 region has 17 residues. CDR3 loop: CASSRVAGGSHGDTQYV. CDR3 nucleotide sequence: TGTGCCAGCTCACGAGTAGCGGGGGGCTCCCATGGAGATACGCAGTATGTC.

By share, this clonotype counts as medium-sized (0.01 to 0.1%). The chain combines TRBV30 with TRBJ2-1; TRBD2 matches 9 bases. The CDR3 has 18 amino acids. J was trimmed by 0 bases and V by 0 bases; bases with no gene match: 9. CDR1 is GTSNPN and CDR2 is SVGIG in the germline V gene (reference sequence). The CDR3 here is CAWSVPRTSVYSYNEQFF. Here the CDR3 DNA reads TGTGCCTGGAGTGTACCTCGGACTAGCGTTTACTCCTACAATGAGCAGTTCTTC.

In regard to this clonotype: It is likely a read error: a sequence one base away is far more abundant. Because it lacks the conserved phenylalanine or tryptophan at the end, this CDR3 is likely a read error. The CDR3 loop reads CASSLSSTDTQYL. CDR3 nucleotide sequence: TGTGCCAGCAGCTTGTCTAGCACAGATACGCAGTATCTT. This chain joins TRBV7-3 and TRBJ2-3; D is ambiguous. Between the trimmed V and J ends, which lost 3 bases and 0 bases, there was a span of 4 bases. Germline V gene data show CDR1 as SGHTA and CDR2 as FQGTGA. The CDR3 covers 13 residues.